The clone carrying this TCR beta chain was counted only a few times. This specimen comes from a study of blood T cell repertoires in COVID-19. Across the study: Donors in the United States, Italy and Spain gave samples during acute or convalescent COVID-19. Sample material is recorded as cDNA or gDNA derived from T cells, B-cell-depleted T cells, or PBMCs.

Germline CDR1 is MDHEN and CDR2 is SYDVKM. Unmatched junction bases numbered 21, after V lost 6 bases and J lost 7 bases. The CDR3 spans 18 residues. Per the original methods: For nucleated cells, counts were estimated from reference gene primer amplification. Sequencing used immunoSEQ multiplex PCR; TCRdb keeps in-frame clones, though not all of them. That table is the source of V, J and clone size, and D and trimming were worked out from the DNA. The table lists over 75,000 clones, 70% to 80% of them singletons, with about 15% in the top ten. This chain uses TRBV28 with TRBJ1-2; 9 positions match TRBD1. The sample taken for sequencing was peripheral blood. The clonotype was recovered from a human donor in a cohort sampled during active COVID-19. The CDR3 is CASSATGTGSLNLRGYTF. The CDR3 DNA reads as TGTGCCAGCAGCGCCACAGGGACAGGGTCTCTCAACTTGCGTGGCTACACCTTC.